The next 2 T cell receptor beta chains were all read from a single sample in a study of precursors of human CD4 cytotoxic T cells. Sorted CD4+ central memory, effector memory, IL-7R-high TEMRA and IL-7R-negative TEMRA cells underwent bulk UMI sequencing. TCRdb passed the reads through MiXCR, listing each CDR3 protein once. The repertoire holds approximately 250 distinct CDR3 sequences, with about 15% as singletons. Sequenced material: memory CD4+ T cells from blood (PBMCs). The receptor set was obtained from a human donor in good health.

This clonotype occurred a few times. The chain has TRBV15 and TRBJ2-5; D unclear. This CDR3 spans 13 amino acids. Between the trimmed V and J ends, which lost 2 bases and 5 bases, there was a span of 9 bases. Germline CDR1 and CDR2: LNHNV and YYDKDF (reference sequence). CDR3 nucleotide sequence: TGTGCCACCAGCAGAACAACAACGGAGACCCAGTACTTC. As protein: CATSRTTTETQYF.

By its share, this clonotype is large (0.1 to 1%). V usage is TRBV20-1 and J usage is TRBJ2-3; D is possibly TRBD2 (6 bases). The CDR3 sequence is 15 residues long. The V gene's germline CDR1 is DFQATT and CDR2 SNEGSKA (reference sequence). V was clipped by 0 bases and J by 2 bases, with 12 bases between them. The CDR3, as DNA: TGCAGTGCTAGAGATCCTTCGGGACTCACAGATACGCAGTATTTT. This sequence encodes CSARDPSGLTDTQYF.